What follows are 7 T cell receptor beta chains derived from one specimen sequenced in a study of tissue T cells after allogeneic stem cell transplantation. The assay was immunoSEQ multiplex PCR, and TCRdb's table has in-frame clones only and misses some. The sample has 5,500 to 9,000 clones; 45% to 50% are singletons. Documented time point: mouse harvest day 7 after allogeneic transplant. Mouse grafts combined 10^7 T-cell-depleted bone marrow cells with 10^6 splenic CD5+ T cells. The sequenced sample consisted of gut tissue. The receptors derive from a female BALB/c mouse given C57BL/6 T cells with graft-versus-host disease after an allogeneic hematopoietic cell transplant.

As concerns this clone: The genes and germline here are from mouse. The read comes to an end 1 residue before the CDR3 does, leaving the germline J gene to fill in the end. V usage is TRBV26 and J usage is TRBJ1-1, with D perhaps TRBD1 (5 bases). CDR1 is KGHPV, CDR2 FQNQEV, per germline (reference sequence). Trimming cost V 0 bases and J 8 bases, with 7 bases left between them. The CDR3 consists of 12 residues. Incomplete CDR3 DNA: TGTGCCAGCAGTCTGTCAGGGACGGAAGTCTTC. It encodes CASSLSGTEVF. In full, the CDR3 reads CASSLSGTEVFF.

This clone has a handful of counts. Gene and germline names: mouse. With the read ending 1 residue before the CDR3 end, the germline J gene is used to fill in that end. V and J are TRBV26 and TRBJ2-1, with D perhaps matching TRBD1 (5 bases). V was trimmed by 2 bases and J by 5 bases, leaving 10 bases between them. The germline V gene has CDR1 KGHPV and CDR2 FQNQEV (reference sequence). This CDR3 spans 14 amino acids. The DNA read from the CDR3 is TGTGCCAGCAGTCTGGACAGACTTCATGCTGAGCAGTTC. It encodes CASSLDRLHAEQF. The full CDR3 sequence reads CASSLDRLHAEQFF.

Comments on this clone: Genes here carry mouse names. The read is 1 residue too short to cover the CDR3 end, so that end is filled in from the germline J gene. The chain is built from TRBV5 and TRBJ2-3; 7 bases match TRBD2. The J segment lost 1 base and the V segment lost 1 base, leaving 5 bases of the junction unmatched. CDR3 length: 16 amino acids. Germline V gene lookup returns CDR1 LGHNA and CDR2 YNLKQL (reference sequence). This CDR3 reads CASSQVLGEGAETLYF. Partial CDR3 DNA: TGTGCCAGCAGCCAAGTCCTGGGGGAAGGTGCAGAAACGCTGTAT.

Turning to this clone: Mouse germline and gene names are used. The sequenced fragment ends 1 residue before the CDR3 boundary, so the rest is inferred from the germline J gene. The chain employs TRBV2 and TRBJ1-3; D is unresolved. This CDR3 has 13 residues. Germline V gives CDR1 LGHNA, CDR2 YSYQKL. Trimming took off 4 bases at V and 0 bases at J, with 4 bases between the two ends. The CDR3 spells CASSPYSGNTLYF. CDR3 DNA (partial): TGTGCCAGCAGCCCCTATTCTGGAAATACGCTCTAT.

This clone was counted a few times. Here the gene names and germline are mouse. The read ends 1 residue shy of where the CDR3 ends; the end is completed using the germline J gene. This chain links TRBV26 with TRBJ2-5; 8 nucleotides align to TRBD1. This CDR3 contains 14 residues. Germline V gene sequence: CDR1 KGHPV, CDR2 FQNQEV (reference sequence). Unmatched junction bases numbered 6, after V lost 4 bases and J lost 6 bases. CDR3 amino acids: CASSPGGAEDTQYF. The part of the CDR3 DNA that was read is TGTGCCAGCAGTCCAGGGGGCGCGGAGGACACCCAGTAC.

As for this clone: The gene names here belong to mouse. The read comes to an end 1 residue before the CDR3 does, leaving the germline J gene to fill in the end. The rearrangement uses TRBV5 and TRBJ2-5, with 9 positions matching TRBD2. The J segment lost 3 bases and the V segment lost 4 bases, leaving 2 bases of the junction unmatched. Per germline, CDR1 LGHNA and CDR2 YNLKQL (reference sequence). The CDR3 sequence is 14 residues long. The part of the CDR3 DNA that was read is TGTGCCAGCAGCCCGGGACTGGGACAAGACACCCAGTAC. The encoded protein is CASSPGLGQDTQY. The CDR3 reads in full as CASSPGLGQDTQYF.

Remarks on this clone: Genes here carry mouse names. The CDR3 end lies 1 residue beyond the end of the read and is filled in from the germline J gene. V and J are TRBV23 and TRBJ2-3; TRBD1 is the table's D call, not checked against the DNA. This CDR3 is 16 amino acids long. From germline, CDR1 is KGHTA and CDR2 FQNQQP. The CDR3: CSSSQSDRTSAETLYF. Partial CDR3 DNA: TGCTCCAGCAGTCAATCAGACAGAACTAGTGCAGAAACGCTGTAT.